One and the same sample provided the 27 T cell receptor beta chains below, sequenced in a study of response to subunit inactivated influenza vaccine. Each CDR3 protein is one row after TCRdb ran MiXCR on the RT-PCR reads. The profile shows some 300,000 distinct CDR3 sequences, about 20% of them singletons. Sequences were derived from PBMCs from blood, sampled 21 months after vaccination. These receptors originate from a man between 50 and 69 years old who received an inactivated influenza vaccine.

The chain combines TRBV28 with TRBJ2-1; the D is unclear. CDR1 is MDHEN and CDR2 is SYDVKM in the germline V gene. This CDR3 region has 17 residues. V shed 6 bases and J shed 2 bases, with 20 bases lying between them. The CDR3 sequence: CASSSAPLHRAYNEQFF. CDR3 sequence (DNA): TGTGCCAGCAGCTCGGCCCCCCTACACCGGGCCTACAATGAGCAGTTCTTC.

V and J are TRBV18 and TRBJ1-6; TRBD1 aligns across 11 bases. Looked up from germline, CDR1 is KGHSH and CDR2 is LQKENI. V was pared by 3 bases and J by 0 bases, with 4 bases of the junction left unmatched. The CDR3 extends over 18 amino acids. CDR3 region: CASSPRGQGDSYNSPLHF. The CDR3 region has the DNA TGTGCCAGCTCACCGAGGGGACAGGGGGACTCCTATAATTCACCCCTCCACTTT.

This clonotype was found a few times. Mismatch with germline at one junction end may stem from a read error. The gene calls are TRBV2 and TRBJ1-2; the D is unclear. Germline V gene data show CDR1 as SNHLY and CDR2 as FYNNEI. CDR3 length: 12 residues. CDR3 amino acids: CASTQDGPASLF. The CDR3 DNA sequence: TGTGCCAGCACCCAGGACGGACCAGCCTCGCTATTC.

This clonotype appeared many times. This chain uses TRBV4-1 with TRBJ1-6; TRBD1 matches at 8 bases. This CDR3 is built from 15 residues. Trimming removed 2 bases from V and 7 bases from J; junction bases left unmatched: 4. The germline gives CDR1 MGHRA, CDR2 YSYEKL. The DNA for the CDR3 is TGCGCCAGCAGCCAACCGGACAGGGAGAATTCACCCCTCCACTTT. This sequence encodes CASSQPDRENSPLHF.

The CDR3 here is CASRRLRLAGNNEQFF. For the CDR3, the DNA is TGTGCCAGCAGACGCCTTAGACTAGCGGGGAACAATGAGCAGTTCTTC. The V call is TRBV6-1, the J call TRBJ2-1; 11 positions agree with TRBD2. The germline CDR1 and CDR2 sequences are MNHNS and SASEGT. The CDR3 totals 16 residues. J gave up 5 bases and V 6 bases, and 9 bases lay outside the gene matches.

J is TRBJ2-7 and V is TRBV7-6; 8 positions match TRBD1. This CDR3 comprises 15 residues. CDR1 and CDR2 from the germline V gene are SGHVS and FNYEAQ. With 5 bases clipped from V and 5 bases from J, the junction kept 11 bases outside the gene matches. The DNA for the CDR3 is TGTGCCAGCAGCACCCGGACAGGGAATTTCGACGAGCAGTACTTC. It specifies CASSTRTGNFDEQYF.

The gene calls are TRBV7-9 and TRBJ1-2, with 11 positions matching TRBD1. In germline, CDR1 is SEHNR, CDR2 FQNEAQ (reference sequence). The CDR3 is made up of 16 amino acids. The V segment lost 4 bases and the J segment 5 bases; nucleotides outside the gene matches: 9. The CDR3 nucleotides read TGTGCCAGCAGCTCAGTTTCCGGGACAGGGGGGTATGGCTACACCTTC. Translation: CASSSVSGTGGYGYTF. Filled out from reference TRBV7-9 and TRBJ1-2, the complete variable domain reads DTGVSQNPRHKITKRGQNVTFRCDPISEHNRLYWYRQTLGQGPEFLTYFQNEAQLEKSRLLSDRFSAERPKGSFSTLEIQRTEQGDSAMYLCASSSVSGTGGYGYTFGSGTRLTVV.

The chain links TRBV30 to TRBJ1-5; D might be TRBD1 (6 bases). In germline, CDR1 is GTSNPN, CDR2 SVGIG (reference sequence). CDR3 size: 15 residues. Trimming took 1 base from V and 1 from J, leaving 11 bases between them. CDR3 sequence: CAWSGNTGSNQPQHF. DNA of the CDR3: TGTGCCTGGAGTGGAAATACAGGGAGCAATCAGCCCCAGCATTTT.

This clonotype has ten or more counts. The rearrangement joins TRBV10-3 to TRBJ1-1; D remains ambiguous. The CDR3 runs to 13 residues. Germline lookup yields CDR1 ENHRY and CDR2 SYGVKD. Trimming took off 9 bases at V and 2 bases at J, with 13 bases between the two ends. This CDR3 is CAMRAIVNTEAFF. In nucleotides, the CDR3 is TGTGCCATGAGGGCGATCGTTAACACTGAAGCTTTCTTT.

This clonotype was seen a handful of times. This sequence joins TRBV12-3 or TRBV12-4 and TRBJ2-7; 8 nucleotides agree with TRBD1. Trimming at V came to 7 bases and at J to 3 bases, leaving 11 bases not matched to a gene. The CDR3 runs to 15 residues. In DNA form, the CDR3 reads TGTGCCAGCATGACTGCGGGGACAGGAAACTACGAGCAGTACTTC. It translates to CASMTAGTGNYEQYF.

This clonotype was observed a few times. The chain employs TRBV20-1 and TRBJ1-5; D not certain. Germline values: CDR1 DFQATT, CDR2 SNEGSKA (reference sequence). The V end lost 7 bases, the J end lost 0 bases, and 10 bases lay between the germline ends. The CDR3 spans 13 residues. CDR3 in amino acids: CSVWASSNQPQHF. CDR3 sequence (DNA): TGCAGTGTTTGGGCCTCTAGCAATCAGCCCCAGCATTTT.

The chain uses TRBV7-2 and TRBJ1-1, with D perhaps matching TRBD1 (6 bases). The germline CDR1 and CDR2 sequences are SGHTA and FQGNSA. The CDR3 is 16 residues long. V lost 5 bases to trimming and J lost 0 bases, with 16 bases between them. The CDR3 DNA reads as TGTGCCAGCAGCAGAATGGGGGGGCGCGTGAACACTGAAGCTTTCTTT. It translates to CASSRMGGRVNTEAFF.

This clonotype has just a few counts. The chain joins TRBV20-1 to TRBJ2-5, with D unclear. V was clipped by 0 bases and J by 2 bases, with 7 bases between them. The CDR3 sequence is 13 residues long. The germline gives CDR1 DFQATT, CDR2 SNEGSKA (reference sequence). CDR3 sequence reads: CSARDLRQETQYF. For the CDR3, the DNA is TGCAGTGCTAGAGATTTGCGGCAAGAGACCCAGTACTTC.

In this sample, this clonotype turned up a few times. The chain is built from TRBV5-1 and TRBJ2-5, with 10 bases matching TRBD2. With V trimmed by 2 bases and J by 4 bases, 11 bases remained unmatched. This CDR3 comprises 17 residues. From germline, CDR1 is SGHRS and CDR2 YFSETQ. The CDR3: CASSLVGLAGVGETQYF. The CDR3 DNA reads TGCGCCAGCAGCTTAGTTGGCCTAGCGGGGGTTGGAGAGACCCAGTACTTC.

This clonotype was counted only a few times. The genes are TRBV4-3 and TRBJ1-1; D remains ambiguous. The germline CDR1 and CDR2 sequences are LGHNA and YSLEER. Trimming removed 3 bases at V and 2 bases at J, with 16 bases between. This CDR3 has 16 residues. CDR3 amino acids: CASSQARDRLNTEAFF. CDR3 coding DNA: TGCGCCAGCAGCCAGGCCCGAGACCGGTTAAACACTGAAGCTTTCTTT.

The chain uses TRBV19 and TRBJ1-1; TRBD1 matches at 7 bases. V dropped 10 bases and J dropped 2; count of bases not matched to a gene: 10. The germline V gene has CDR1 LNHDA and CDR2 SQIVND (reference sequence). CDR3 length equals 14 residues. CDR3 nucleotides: TGTGCCACCGCCGCCGGGACAGAAAACACTGAAGCTTTCTTT. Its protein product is CATAAGTENTEAFF.

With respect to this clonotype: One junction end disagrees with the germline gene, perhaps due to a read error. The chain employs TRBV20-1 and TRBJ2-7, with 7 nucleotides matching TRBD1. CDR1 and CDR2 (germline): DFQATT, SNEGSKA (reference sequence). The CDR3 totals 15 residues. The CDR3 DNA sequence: TGCTGTGCTAGATTAAACCGGGACAGCCTCTACGAGCAGTACTTC. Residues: CCARLNRDSLYEQYF.

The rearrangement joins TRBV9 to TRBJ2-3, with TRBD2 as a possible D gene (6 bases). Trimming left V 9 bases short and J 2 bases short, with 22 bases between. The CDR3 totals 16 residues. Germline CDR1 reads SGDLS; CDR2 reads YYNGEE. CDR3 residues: CATSRAAGSNTDTQYF. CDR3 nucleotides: TGTGCCACCTCCCGAGCGGCGGGGTCAAACACAGATACGCAGTATTTT.

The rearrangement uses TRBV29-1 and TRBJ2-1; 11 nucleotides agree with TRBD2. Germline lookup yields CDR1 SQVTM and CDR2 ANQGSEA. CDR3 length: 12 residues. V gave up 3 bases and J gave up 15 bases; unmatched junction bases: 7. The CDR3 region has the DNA TGCAGCGTTGAGCTAGCGGGAGGTTATGCGTTCTTC. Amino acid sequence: CSVELAGGYAFF.

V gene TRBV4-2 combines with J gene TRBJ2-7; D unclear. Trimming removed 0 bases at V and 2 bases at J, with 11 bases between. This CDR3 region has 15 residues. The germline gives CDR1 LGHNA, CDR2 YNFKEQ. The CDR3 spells CASSQDPAKTYEQYF. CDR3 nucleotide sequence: TGTGCCAGCAGCCAAGATCCGGCGAAAACCTACGAGCAGTACTTC.

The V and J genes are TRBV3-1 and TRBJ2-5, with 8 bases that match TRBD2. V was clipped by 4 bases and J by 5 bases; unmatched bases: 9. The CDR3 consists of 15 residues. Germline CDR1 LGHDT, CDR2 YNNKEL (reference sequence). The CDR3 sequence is CASSPRGGPGETQYF. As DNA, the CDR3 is TGTGCCAGCAGCCCCCGGGGGGGGCCAGGGGAGACCCAGTACTTC.

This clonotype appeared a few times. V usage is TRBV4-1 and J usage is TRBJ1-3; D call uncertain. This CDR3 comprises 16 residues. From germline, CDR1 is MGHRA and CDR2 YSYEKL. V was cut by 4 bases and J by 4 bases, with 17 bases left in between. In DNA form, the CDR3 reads TGCGCCAGCAGCCGGACCGGGTCCTACGGCGGAAACACCATATATTTT. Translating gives CASSRTGSYGGNTIYF.

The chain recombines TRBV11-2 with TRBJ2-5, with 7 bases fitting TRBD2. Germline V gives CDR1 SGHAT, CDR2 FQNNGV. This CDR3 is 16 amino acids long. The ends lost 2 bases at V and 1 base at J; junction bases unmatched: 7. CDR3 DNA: TGTGCCAGCAGCTTAACGAGCGGGGTATTCCAAGAGACCCAGTACTTC. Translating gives CASSLTSGVFQETQYF.

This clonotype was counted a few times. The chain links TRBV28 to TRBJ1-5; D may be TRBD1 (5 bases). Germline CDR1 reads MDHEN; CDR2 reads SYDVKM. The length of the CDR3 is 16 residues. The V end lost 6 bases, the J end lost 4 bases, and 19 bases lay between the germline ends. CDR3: CASRLGRGPLNQPQHF. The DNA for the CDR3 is TGTGCCAGCAGACTAGGGAGGGGACCACTTAATCAGCCCCAGCATTTT.

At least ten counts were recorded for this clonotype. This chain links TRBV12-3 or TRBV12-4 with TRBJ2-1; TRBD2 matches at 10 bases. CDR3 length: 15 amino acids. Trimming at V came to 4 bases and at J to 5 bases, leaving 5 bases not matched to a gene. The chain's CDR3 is CASSWALAGNNEQFF. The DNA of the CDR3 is TGTGCCAGCAGTTGGGCACTAGCGGGGAACAATGAGCAGTTCTTC.

This CDR3 reads CSVFYPGHEQFF. CDR3 nucleotides: TGCAGCGTTTTCTACCCTGGGCATGAGCAGTTCTTC. The chain carries TRBV29-1 and TRBJ2-1; D is undetermined. Trimming removed 5 bases from V and 8 bases from J, with 13 bases in between. Germline-derived CDR1 and CDR2 are SQVTM and ANQGSEA. This CDR3 spans 12 amino acids.

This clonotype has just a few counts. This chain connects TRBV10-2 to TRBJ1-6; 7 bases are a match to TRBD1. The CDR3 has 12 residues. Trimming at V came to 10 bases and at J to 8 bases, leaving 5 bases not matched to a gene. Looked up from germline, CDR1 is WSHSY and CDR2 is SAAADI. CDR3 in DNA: TGCGCCACAGGGGGTAGGGATTCACCCCTCCACTTT. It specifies CATGGRDSPLHF.